The next 20 T cell receptor beta chains were all read from a single sample in a study of T cells in Graves' hyperthyroidism and ophthalmopathy. There were TCR beta CDR3 regions amplified from RNA transcripts. Carried out on the TCR CDR3, a first-round RT-PCR used the HTBI primer set. Via MiXCR, TCRdb re-called the multiplex PCR reads, giving one row per CDR3 protein. The sample records nearly 250,000 distinct CDR3 sequences, about a sixth being singletons. The sample was blood. These receptors originate from a woman aged 18-30 years with Graves' ophthalmopathy.

The V call is TRBV28, the J call TRBJ2-5, with D possibly matching TRBD1 (5 bases). This CDR3 is 16 amino acids long. The germline V gene encodes CDR1 MDHEN and CDR2 SYDVKM. V lost 2 bases and J 1 base, leaving 14 bases between the germline ends. The CDR3 protein is CASSLDDGAFQETQYF. In DNA, the CDR3 is TGTGCCAGCAGTTTAGATGATGGGGCATTCCAAGAGACCCAGTACTTC. The variable domain in full, with the rest retrieved from reference TRBV28 and TRBJ2-5, is DVKVTQSSRYLVKRTGEKVFLECVQDMDHENMFWYRQDPGLGLRLIYFSYDVKMKEKGDIPEGYSVSREKKERFSLILESASTNQTSMYLCASSLDDGAFQETQYFGPGTRLLVL.

This clonotype came up many times. The chain employs TRBV27 and TRBJ2-7; 8 bases are shared with TRBD1. With 5 bases clipped from V and 7 bases from J, the junction kept 7 bases outside the gene matches. This CDR3 comprises 13 residues. CDR1 is MNHEY, CDR2 SMNVEV, per germline (reference sequence). For the CDR3, the DNA is TGTGCCAGCAGTCACGGACAGGGAGCGGAGCAGTACTTC. Its protein product is CASSHGQGAEQYF.

This clonotype was seen a few times. Just one base apart from a much larger clone, this may be a read error. The chain is built from TRBV5-5 and TRBJ1-1; the D is unclear. CDR3 length: 16 residues. The V gene's germline CDR1 is SGHKS and CDR2 YYEKEE (reference sequence). V was cut by 4 bases and J by 6 bases, with 22 bases left in between. CDR3: CASSPRSGRLGAEAFF. The CDR3 nucleotides read TGTGCCAGCAGCCCTAGGTCAGGCCGGTTAGGCGCTGAAGCTTTCTTT.

This clonotype was seen many times. The chain uses TRBV6-1 and TRBJ1-6; maybe TRBD1 (6 bases). There are 15 residues in the CDR3. V was cut by 1 base and J by 9 bases, with 13 bases left in between. Germline CDR1 MNHNS, CDR2 SASEGT. CDR3 bases: TGTGCCAGCAGTGAAGTCTGGGGGCTCGGTTCACCCCTCCACTTT. It encodes CASSEVWGLGSPLHF.

This clonotype was observed at least ten times. The V and J genes are TRBV6-1 and TRBJ2-5, with 9 bases matching TRBD1. V shed 6 bases and J 5 bases; nucleotides not matched to a gene: 16. CDR3 length: 17 residues. The germline V gene has CDR1 MNHNS and CDR2 SASEGT. The CDR3 spells CASSPQQGARGVETQYF. Written as DNA, the CDR3 is TGTGCCAGCAGCCCCCAACAGGGGGCGCGCGGTGTGGAGACCCAGTACTTC.

At least ten counts were recorded for this clonotype. This chain uses TRBV12-3 or TRBV12-4 with TRBJ1-1, with D possibly TRBD1 on 6 matching bases. V lost 3 bases, J lost 0 bases, and 11 bases lay in between. CDR3 length equals 15 residues. The CDR3 region is CASSFVTGLNTEAFF. The CDR3 bases are TGTGCCAGCAGTTTCGTAACAGGGTTGAACACTGAAGCTTTCTTT.

This clonotype was seen many times. The rearrangement joins TRBV12-3 or TRBV12-4 to TRBJ2-1; D call uncertain. With 8 bases removed from V and 3 bases from J, the gap between germline ends came to 8 bases. The CDR3 totals 12 residues. The CDR3 DNA follows: TGTGCCAGCGGAAAGTTCTACAATGAGCAGTTCTTC. It codes for CASGKFYNEQFF.

This chain joins TRBV5-4 and TRBJ2-3; 10 bases match TRBD2. Germline lookup yields CDR1 SGHNT and CDR2 YYREEE (reference sequence). CDR3 length equals 13 residues. V shed 7 bases, J shed 4 bases, and the junction held 3 bases outside the gene matches. The CDR3 sequence is CASHGTSADTQYF. The CDR3 nucleotides read TGTGCCAGCCACGGGACTAGCGCAGATACGCAGTATTTT.

This clonotype was seen at least ten times. The CDR3 loop is CAWSQGTVSNQPQHF. CDR3 DNA: TGTGCCTGGAGTCAGGGGACTGTTAGCAATCAGCCCCAGCATTTT. This chain connects TRBV30 to TRBJ1-5; D might be TRBD1 (6 bases). CDR3 length: 15 residues. V lost 2 bases to trimming and J lost 0 bases, with 11 bases between them. CDR1 is GTSNPN and CDR2 is SVGIG in the germline V gene (reference sequence).

Many counts were recorded for this clonotype. V gene TRBV7-2 combines with J gene TRBJ2-3; TRBD2 agrees at 9 bases. V trimming: 1 base; J trimming: 5 bases; junction bases outside the gene matches: 7. The CDR3 totals 16 residues. Germline CDR1 reads SGHTA; CDR2 reads FQGNSA. CDR3 nucleotide sequence: TGTGCCAGCAGCTTAGATGTAGCGGGAGCGAAAGATACGCAGTATTTT. Translation: CASSLDVAGAKDTQYF.

At least ten counts were recorded for this clonotype. The chain uses TRBV27 and TRBJ2-7; 11 bases match TRBD1. The germline CDR1 and CDR2 sequences are MNHEY and SMNVEV (reference sequence). Trimming cost V 5 bases and J 3 bases; bases outside gene matches: 6. CDR3 length: 15 amino acids. CDR3 sequence: CASSAGTGGIYEQYF. As DNA, the CDR3 is TGTGCCAGCAGTGCGGGGACAGGGGGTATCTACGAGCAGTACTTC.

This clonotype was counted many times. The chain carries TRBV6-5 and TRBJ2-5; 7 nucleotides line up with TRBD2. This CDR3 has 15 residues. V dropped 1 base and J dropped 3; count of bases not matched to a gene: 5. Germline V gene data show CDR1 as MNHEY and CDR2 as SVGAGI. In DNA, the CDR3 is TGTGCCAGCAGTTACTTCGGACTAGATGAAGAGACCCAGTACTTC. It codes for CASSYFGLDEETQYF.

This clonotype was seen ten or more times. This chain links TRBV20-1 with TRBJ2-1; 11 nucleotides line up with TRBD2. Germline CDR1 is DFQATT and CDR2 is SNEGSKA (reference sequence). The CDR3 has 17 residues. V gave up 5 bases and J gave up 0 bases; unmatched junction bases: 9. In DNA form, the CDR3 reads TGCAGTGCTCACATTAGCGGGAGGGGACACTCCTACAATGAGCAGTTCTTC. This sequence encodes CSAHISGRGHSYNEQFF.

This clonotype has a count of ten or more. The chain couples TRBV20-1 to TRBJ2-5, with D tentatively TRBD1 (5 bases). The CDR3 is made up of 13 amino acids. Between the trimmed V and J ends, which lost 3 bases and 7 bases, there was a span of 15 bases. CDR1 is DFQATT, CDR2 SNEGSKA, per germline (reference sequence). The CDR3 region has the DNA TGCAGTGCTAGTCACAGGACCCAGGGGACCCAGTACTTC. Amino acids: CSASHRTQGTQYF.

At least ten counts were recorded for this clonotype. The rearrangement links TRBV20-1 to TRBJ2-7; D gene uncertain. The CDR3 totals 14 residues. Germline assignment: CDR1 DFQATT and CDR2 SNEGSKA (reference sequence). The V and J ends lost 6 bases and 2 bases respectively, with 17 bases between them. The CDR3 DNA sequence: TGCAGTGCGCAAAGGTACGGAGAAACCTACGAGCAGTACTTC. Its protein is CSAQRYGETYEQYF.

This clonotype was recorded many times. The chain employs TRBV3-1 and TRBJ1-2; D ambiguous. The germline V and J ends were trimmed by 5 bases and 4 bases, with 11 bases remaining between them. This CDR3 contains 13 residues. CDR1 is LGHDT, CDR2 YNNKEL, per germline (reference sequence). The CDR3 DNA reads TGTGCCAGCAGCGCCAGTAGCATCTATGGCTACACCTTC. Its translation is CASSASSIYGYTF.

This clonotype has only a few counts. The chain uses TRBV28 and TRBJ1-1; D is perhaps TRBD1 (6 bases). Germline-derived CDR1 and CDR2 are MDHEN and SYDVKM. CDR3 length: 15 amino acids. The V and J ends lost 4 bases and 4 bases respectively, with 16 bases between them. This CDR3 is CASSYGGAMGTEAFF. The CDR3 DNA reads as TGTGCCAGCAGTTATGGGGGCGCCATGGGCACTGAAGCTTTCTTT.

This clonotype was picked up many times. One junction end does not reproduce the germline sequence, and a read error may be involved. This sequence joins TRBV7-2 and TRBJ1-2; D ambiguous. The CDR3 spans 13 residues. The germline CDR1 and CDR2 sequences are SGHTA and FQGNSA. CDR3 DNA sequence: TGTGCCACCAGCCCTTTACTGAGTGCTGGCTACACCTTC. This translates into CATSPLLSAGYTF.

This clonotype was recorded many times. The rearrangement joins TRBV20-1 to TRBJ2-7; no definite D call. CDR3 length equals 11 residues. Germline assignment: CDR1 DFQATT and CDR2 SNEGSKA (reference sequence). Trimming cost V 6 bases and J 4 bases, with 10 bases left between them. CDR3 region: CSAKTAYEQYF. The DNA of the CDR3 is TGCAGTGCAAAGACTGCTTACGAGCAGTACTTC.

The genes are TRBV6-1 and TRBJ1-3; D uncertain. V dropped 5 bases and J dropped 3 bases, with 8 bases sitting between them. There are 13 residues in the CDR3. Germline V CDR1 and CDR2: MNHNS, SASEGT. CDR3 loop: CASSTNNGNTIYF. The CDR3 nucleotides read TGTGCCAGCAGTACCAACAATGGAAACACCATATATTTT.